Each of the 22 T cell receptor beta chains below was sequenced from the same sample in a study of identical twins. TCRdb processed the 5' RACE reads anew with MiXCR; each CDR3 protein has one entry. The profile shows about 810,000 distinct CDR3 sequences, approximately 13% of them singletons. This same sample was also taken into another study, of yellow fever vaccine responses in identical twins.

Sequencing was performed on PBMCs. These receptor sequences come from a woman aged 18-35 years in good health.

V and J are TRBV27 and TRBJ2-1; 9 positions agree with TRBD1. CDR3 length: 16 residues. Trimming at V came to 6 bases and at J to 3 bases, leaving 9 bases not matched to a gene. The germline V gene has CDR1 MNHEY and CDR2 SMNVEV (reference sequence). CDR3 DNA sequence: TGTGCCAGCAGCCCGTCCGGGACAGGGAACTACAATGAGCAGTTCTTC. Translated, it gives CASSPSGTGNYNEQFF.

This clonotype was counted only a few times. The chain uses TRBV7-9 and TRBJ2-1, with a tentative D call TRBD2 (6 bases). The CDR3 has 16 residues. Germline V gives CDR1 SEHNR, CDR2 FQNEAQ (reference sequence). The V and J ends lost 10 bases and 2 bases respectively, with 21 bases between them. Here the CDR3 reads CATSGRLERPYNEQFF. CDR3 coding DNA: TGTGCCACTTCTGGCCGACTAGAACGGCCCTACAATGAGCAGTTCTTC.

V usage is TRBV6-5 and J usage is TRBJ2-7; 7 bases agree with TRBD1. The CDR3 sequence is 14 residues long. The V gene end was trimmed by 5 bases and the J gene end by 0 bases; junction bases not matched to a gene: 4. The V gene's germline CDR1 is MNHEY and CDR2 SVGAGI. The CDR3 DNA sequence: TGTGCCAGCAGTCACAGGGGACCCTCCTACGAGCAGTACGTC. This translates into CASSHRGPSYEQYV.

This chain connects TRBV10-3 to TRBJ2-5; no firm D call. V was cut by 0 bases and J by 13 bases, with 12 bases left in between. The germline V gene has CDR1 ENHRY and CDR2 SYGVKD. The CDR3 is made up of 12 amino acids. CDR3 region: CAISESTARWYF. CDR3 DNA: TGTGCCATCAGTGAGTCGACGGCTAGATGGTACTTC.

The rearrangement joins TRBV28 to TRBJ1-1, with TRBD1 matching 9 bases. V trimming: 5 bases; J trimming: 1 base; junction bases outside the gene matches: 5. The CDR3 covers 15 residues. Germline V lookup: CDR1 MDHEN, CDR2 SYDVKM. In DNA, the CDR3 is TGTGCCAGCAGTGGAGCGGACAGGGGGAACACTGAAGCTTTCTTT. This sequence encodes CASSGADRGNTEAFF. Filled out from reference TRBV28 and TRBJ1-1, the complete variable domain reads DVKVTQSSRYLVKRTGEKVFLECVQDMDHENMFWYRQDPGLGLRLIYFSYDVKMKEKGDIPEGYSVSREKKERFSLILESASTNQTSMYLCASSGADRGNTEAFFGQGTRLTVV.

This chain uses TRBV18 with TRBJ2-1; D gene unclear. In germline, CDR1 is KGHSH, CDR2 LQKENI. This CDR3 has 13 amino acids. The V end was cut by 3 bases, the J end by 5 bases, with 8 bases between. The DNA for the CDR3 is TGTGCCAGCTCACCCGCCAGGAACAATGAGCAGTTCTTC. As protein: CASSPARNNEQFF. Full variable domain (remainder filled in from reference TRBV18 and TRBJ2-1): NAGVMQNPRHLVRRRGQEARLRCSPMKGHSHVYWYRQLPEEGLKFMVYLQKENIIDESGMPKERFSAEFPKEGPSILRIQQVVRGDSAAYFCASSPARNNEQFFGPGTRLTVL.

This clonotype was detected many times. V gene TRBV5-1 combines with J gene TRBJ2-3; maybe TRBD2 (5 bases). The CDR3 is 16 residues long. With 0 bases removed from V and 0 bases from J, the gap between germline ends came to 11 bases. CDR1 SGHRS and CDR2 YFSETQ come from the germline V gene. The CDR3 loop is CASSLAAGRSTDTQYF. The CDR3 DNA follows: TGCGCCAGCAGCTTGGCCGCGGGCAGAAGCACAGATACGCAGTATTTT.

This clonotype was picked up a small number of times. J is TRBJ2-1 and V is TRBV5-1, with 9 bases identical to TRBD1. V was pared by 4 bases and J by 2 bases, with 7 bases of the junction left unmatched. CDR1 and CDR2 (germline): SGHRS, YFSETQ. The length of the CDR3 is 16 residues. CDR3 region: CASSNPTGGAYNEQFF. The CDR3 nucleotides read TGCGCCAGCAGCAACCCAACAGGGGGCGCCTACAATGAGCAGTTCTTC.

This clonotype appeared a few times. The V and J genes are TRBV4-1 and TRBJ2-5; D is ambiguous. The germline gives CDR1 MGHRA, CDR2 YSYEKL. This CDR3 contains 13 residues. V was pared by 2 bases and J by 4 bases, with 8 bases between. CDR3 protein: CASSQWARETQYF. As DNA, the CDR3 is TGCGCCAGCAGCCAATGGGCACGAGAGACCCAGTACTTC.

V gene TRBV7-9 combines with J gene TRBJ2-1; 7 bases align to TRBD1. The CDR3 spans 15 residues. Germline V gives CDR1 SEHNR, CDR2 FQNEAQ (reference sequence). V was pared by 4 bases and J by 5 bases, with 8 bases of the junction left unmatched. For the CDR3, the DNA is TGTGCCAGCAGCTCCCGGGACAGCCCACACAATGAGCAGTTCTTC. Amino acid sequence: CASSSRDSPHNEQFF. Together with reference TRBV7-9 and TRBJ2-1, the CDR3 gives the full variable domain: DTGVSQNPRHKITKRGQNVTFRCDPISEHNRLYWYRQTLGQGPEFLTYFQNEAQLEKSRLLSDRFSAERPKGSFSTLEIQRTEQGDSAMYLCASSSRDSPHNEQFFGPGTRLTVL.

The chain couples TRBV7-9 to TRBJ2-7; D not certain. CDR3 length equals 14 residues. Germline V CDR1 and CDR2: SEHNR, FQNEAQ (reference sequence). V lost 1 base to trimming and J lost 2 bases, with 9 bases between them. CDR3 in amino acids: CASSLDSRPYEQYF. CDR3 DNA sequence: TGTGCCAGCAGCTTAGACAGTCGACCCTACGAGCAGTACTTC.

This clonotype came up many times. V and J are TRBV12-3 or TRBV12-4 and TRBJ2-3, with 8 bases matching TRBD1. Germline trimming cut 5 bases from V and 4 bases from J; bases unmatched to any gene: 11. There are 16 residues in the CDR3. The CDR3 protein is CASSRGRGRQPDTQYF. CDR3 coding DNA: TGTGCCAGCAGTCGGGGCAGGGGGCGTCAGCCAGATACGCAGTATTTT.

The chain has TRBV7-9 and TRBJ1-2; D gene ambiguous. Germline CDR1 SEHNR, CDR2 FQNEAQ (reference sequence). With 2 bases removed from V and 8 bases from J, the gap between germline ends came to 12 bases. The CDR3 consists of 13 residues. This chain's CDR3 is CASSLNPSLGYTF. For the CDR3, the DNA is TGTGCCAGCAGCTTAAACCCTTCCCTGGGCTACACCTTC.

This chain connects TRBV12-3 or TRBV12-4 to TRBJ1-1, with TRBD1 as a possible D gene (5 bases). The CDR3 runs to 13 residues. Trimming left V 0 bases short and J 9 bases short, with 11 bases between. Written as DNA, the CDR3 is TGTGCCAGCAGTTTAGCGCTAAACAGGCAAGCTTTCTTT. It translates to CASSLALNRQAFF.

The sample holds a few counts of this clonotype. The genes are TRBV19 and TRBJ2-2; D is ambiguous. Trimming removed 5 bases at V and 3 bases at J, with 10 bases between. This CDR3 has 14 residues. Per the germline V gene, CDR1 is LNHDA and CDR2 is SQIVND (reference sequence). The CDR3 DNA follows: TGTGCCAGTAGTGCATCTACCCACACCGGGGAGCTGTTTTTT. This gives the protein CASSASTHTGELFF.

This clonotype was counted many times. CDR3 amino acids: CASSQATKSSYNEQFF. The CDR3 DNA reads TGTGCCAGCAGCCAAGCTACTAAGAGCTCCTACAATGAGCAGTTCTTC. V usage is TRBV4-2 and J usage is TRBJ2-1, with D hard to call. The CDR3 contains 16 residues. CDR1 and CDR2 (germline): LGHNA, YNFKEQ. Trimming left V 1 base short and J 0 bases short, with 10 bases between.

The chain links TRBV20-1 to TRBJ2-7; possible D gene TRBD1, 5 bases. The germline V and J ends were trimmed by 3 bases and 3 bases, with 9 bases remaining between them. The CDR3 sequence is 12 residues long. The V gene's germline CDR1 is DFQATT and CDR2 SNEGSKA (reference sequence). Here the CDR3 reads CSARAGNYEQYF. The CDR3 bases are TGCAGTGCTAGGGCAGGGAACTACGAGCAGTACTTC.

This chain links TRBV5-1 with TRBJ1-3; a possible D gene is TRBD1 (5 bases). Germline V CDR1 and CDR2: SGHRS, YFSETQ. CDR3 length equals 14 residues. V was pared by 1 base and J by 2 bases, with 7 bases between. The CDR3 loop is CASSLLDTGNTIYF. Written as DNA, the CDR3 is TGCGCCAGCAGCTTGTTGGACACTGGAAACACCATATATTTT.

This clonotype was seen only a few times. The chain employs TRBV12-3 or TRBV12-4 and TRBJ2-5, with D maybe TRBD2 (6 bases). This CDR3 is built from 14 residues. V was pared by 6 bases and J by 3 bases, with 14 bases between. The CDR3 sequence is CASRKFGGEETQYF. CDR3 DNA sequence: TGTGCCAGCAGAAAGTTCGGAGGGGAAGAGACCCAGTACTTC.

This clonotype was observed a handful of times. This rearrangement joins TRBV20-1 to TRBJ1-2; 10 bases agree with TRBD1. This CDR3 spans 13 amino acids. The J segment lost 8 bases and the V segment lost 4 bases, leaving 7 bases of the junction unmatched. CDR1 DFQATT and CDR2 SNEGSKA come from the germline V gene (reference sequence). The CDR3 DNA is TGCAGTGCTACATTGGACAGGGGGAAGGGCTACACCTTC. Translation: CSATLDRGKGYTF.

This clonotype occurred many times. The J gene is TRBJ2-1, the V gene TRBV4-1; weak D call: TRBD1 (6 bases). Deletions cut 8 bases from V and 1 base from J, with 21 bases between. Germline V lookup: CDR1 MGHRA, CDR2 YSYEKL. This CDR3 spans 17 amino acids. The CDR3 coding sequence is TGCGCCAGCCGCCCCCTCCCGACAGGTCAATCCTACAATGAGCAGTTCTTC. This codes for CASRPLPTGQSYNEQFF.

The table lists this clonotype with a few counts. V and J are TRBV3-1 and TRBJ1-1, with D perhaps matching TRBD1 (6 bases). The V end lost 0 bases, the J end lost 1 base, and 12 bases lay between the germline ends. CDR1 is LGHDT, CDR2 YNNKEL, per germline (reference sequence). The CDR3 contains 16 residues. In DNA, the CDR3 is TGTGCCAGCAGCCAAGACCTGGACAGAGGGAACACTGAAGCTTTCTTT. Protein: CASSQDLDRGNTEAFF. Full variable domain (missing parts from reference TRBV3-1 and TRBJ1-1): DTAVSQTPKYLVTQMGNDKSIKCEQNLGHDTMYWYKQDSKKFLKIMFSYNNKELIINETVPNRFSPKSPDKAHLNLHINSLELGDSAVYFCASSQDLDRGNTEAFFGQGTRLTVV.